Each of the 22 T cell receptor beta chains below was sequenced from the same sample in a study of OX40 agonist ivuxolimab in advanced cancers. Libraries were prepared by immunoSEQ multiplex PCR; TCRdb keeps only in-frame clonotypes and omits some of them. The sample consists of tens of thousands of clones, about 84% of them appearing once. The sample consisted of CD4+ or CD8+ T cells sorted from blood, taken in a trial of the OX40 agonist ivuxolimab. These receptors were taken from an adult with an advanced solid tumor such as melanoma, head and neck, liver or kidney cancer.

The CDR3: CASSPPGLGVYEQYF. CDR3 DNA sequence: TGTGCCAGCTCACCACCCGGCCTTGGGGTCTACGAGCAGTACTTC. The chain is built from TRBV18 and TRBJ2-7, with no clear D. V lost 0 bases and J lost 3, with 12 bases in between. Germline CDR1 is KGHSH and CDR2 is LQKENI. The CDR3 covers 15 residues. The entire variable domain, with the rest obtained from reference TRBV18 and TRBJ2-7, is as follows: NAGVMQNPRHLVRRRGQEARLRCSPMKGHSHVYWYRQLPEEGLKFMVYLQKENIIDESGMPKERFSAEFPKEGPSILRIQQVVRGDSAAYFCASSPPGLGVYEQYFGPGTRLTVT.

This chain uses TRBV11-1 with TRBJ1-1; tentative D call: TRBD1 (5 bases). Germline CDR1 SGHAT, CDR2 FQDESV (reference sequence). The CDR3 spans 13 residues. Trimming removed 5 bases at V and 1 base at J, with 8 bases between. DNA for the CDR3: TGTGCCAGCAGCATCGGACAGAACACTGAAGCTTTCTTT. Amino acid sequence: CASSIGQNTEAFF.

The chain has TRBV7-3 and TRBJ1-1; TRBD1 might be the D (5 bases). CDR3 size: 18 residues. The V end was cut by 2 bases, the J end by 1 base, with 20 bases between. Germline CDR1 is SGHTA and CDR2 is FQGTGA. The CDR3 sequence: CASSLSQGSRGRNTEAFF. CDR3 DNA sequence: TGTGCCAGCAGCTTATCTCAGGGCTCACGAGGGAGGAACACTGAAGCTTTCTTT.

This chain links TRBV18 with TRBJ1-2, with D possibly matching TRBD1 (5 bases). The CDR3 covers 15 residues. V lost 3 bases to trimming and J lost 1 base, with 12 bases between them. Germline CDR1 and CDR2: KGHSH and LQKENI. The CDR3: CASSPAGFVNYGYTF. CDR3 bases: TGTGCCAGCTCACCGGCAGGGTTCGTTAACTATGGCTACACCTTC.

This chain joins TRBV7-6 and TRBJ1-2; D perhaps matches TRBD1 (5 bases). In germline, CDR1 is SGHVS, CDR2 FNYEAQ. The CDR3 runs 15 residues. V was trimmed by 0 bases and J by 6 bases, leaving 14 bases between them. The DNA of the CDR3 is TGTGCCAGCAGCTTAGCGCAGGGCCCGGGGGATGGCTACACCTTC. This sequence encodes CASSLAQGPGDGYTF. Variable domain in full (rest from reference TRBV7-6 and TRBJ1-2): GAGVSQSPRYKVTKRGQDVALRCDPISGHVSLYWYRQALGQGPEFLTYFNYEAQQDKSGLPNDRFSAERPEGSISTLTIQRTEQRDSAMYRCASSLAQGPGDGYTFGSGTRLTVV.

The rearrangement joins TRBV6-1 to TRBJ1-4, with 8 bases identical to TRBD1. The CDR3 totals 14 residues. Germline V gives CDR1 MNHNS, CDR2 SASEGT. Trimming took 8 bases from V and 3 from J; bases not matched to a gene: 5. DNA of the CDR3: TGTGCCAGCTGCCGGACAGGGCCTAATGAAAAACTGTTTTTT. Protein: CASCRTGPNEKLFF.

The chain has TRBV11-3 and TRBJ2-7; TRBD1 matches at 7 bases. J was trimmed by 2 bases and V by 4 bases; bases with no gene match: 5. This CDR3 has 14 residues. Germline CDR1 SGHNT, CDR2 YENEEA. The CDR3 sequence: CASSSPGQPYEQYF. In DNA, the CDR3 is TGTGCCAGCAGCTCTCCGGGACAGCCCTACGAGCAGTACTTC.

As DNA, the CDR3 is TGTGCCAGCAGTTTCCCCGGCGCCGGGGGTAATGAAAAACTGTTTTTT. Its translation is CASSFPGAGGNEKLFF. This chain links TRBV28 with TRBJ1-4, with D tentatively TRBD1 (5 bases). The CDR3 is 16 amino acids. The germline CDR1 and CDR2 sequences are MDHEN and SYDVKM. The ends were cut back, 3 bases at V and 4 bases at J, with 15 bases in the middle.

This clone came up many times. This sample also contains other DNA sequences that code for the same CDR3. This sequence joins TRBV2 and TRBJ2-1; the match to TRBD2 covers 10 bases. After removal of 0 bases from V and 7 bases from J, the junction contained 6 bases not matched to a gene. Per the germline V gene, CDR1 is SNHLY and CDR2 is FYNNEI. The CDR3 covers 16 residues. The CDR3 sequence: CASSEAALAGENEQFF. The DNA for the CDR3 is TGTGCCAGCAGTGAAGCGGCTCTAGCGGGAGAGAATGAGCAGTTCTTC.

The V call is TRBV7-3, the J call TRBJ2-2; D gene ambiguous. Trimming shortened V by 5 bases and J by 6 bases, and 13 bases separated the two germline ends. Germline CDR1 SGHTA, CDR2 FQGTGA. The CDR3 is 14 amino acids. Here the CDR3 reads CASSPQARPGELFF. The CDR3 bases are TGTGCCAGCAGCCCCCAAGCAAGGCCCGGGGAGCTGTTTTTT.

This clone was seen more than once but under ten times. This chain links TRBV29-1 with TRBJ1-2, with a weak D call TRBD1 (5 bases). Trimming took 1 base from V and 5 from J, leaving 8 bases between them. Per the germline V gene, CDR1 is SQVTM and CDR2 is ANQGSEA. The CDR3 covers 12 residues. The CDR3 protein is CSVEGGAYGYTF. CDR3 bases: TGCAGCGTTGAAGGAGGGGCGTATGGCTACACCTTC.

V usage is TRBV7-2 and J usage is TRBJ1-1; no definite D call. This CDR3 has 13 residues. Per germline, CDR1 SGHTA and CDR2 FQGNSA. V was cut by 6 bases and J by 2 bases, with 10 bases left in between. CDR3 sequence reads: CASRAGINTEAFF. The CDR3 nucleotides are TGTGCCAGCAGGGCCGGGATCAACACTGAAGCTTTCTTT.

The chain uses TRBV27 and TRBJ1-2; D unclear. The CDR3 runs 14 residues. CDR1 and CDR2 from the germline V gene are MNHEY and SMNVEV (reference sequence). Trimming stripped 10 bases from V and 2 bases from J, with 17 bases between. This chain's CDR3 is CATSFLGENYGYTF. In DNA, the CDR3 is TGTGCCACATCCTTCCTTGGGGAGAACTATGGCTACACCTTC.

The rearrangement uses TRBV19 and TRBJ2-3; 7 positions agree with TRBD1. The ends lost 3 bases at V and 2 bases at J; junction bases unmatched: 8. The CDR3 is made up of 16 amino acids. Germline CDR1 is LNHDA and CDR2 is SQIVND (reference sequence). The CDR3 DNA reads TGTGCCAGTAGTATTGGGGGACAGATTTCCACAGATACGCAGTATTTT. As protein: CASSIGGQISTDTQYF.

The chain combines TRBV11-3 with TRBJ1-2; TRBD1 matches at 9 bases. The junction had 17 bases not matched to a gene; V was cut back by 5 bases and J by 13 bases. Germline loops: CDR1 SGHNT, CDR2 YENEEA. The CDR3 covers 15 residues. The CDR3 region is CASSLTPGTGTGLTF. The DNA of the CDR3 is TGTGCCAGCAGCCTCACACCCGGGACAGGGACAGGTCTCACCTTC.

In its sample, this clone was seen a few times. The chain is built from TRBV15 and TRBJ1-1; possible D gene TRBD1, 5 bases. This CDR3 comprises 15 residues. Looked up from germline, CDR1 is LNHNV and CDR2 is YYDKDF (reference sequence). V was trimmed by 3 bases and J by 4 bases, leaving 15 bases between them. The CDR3 sequence: CATSRSRVGGTEAFF. The CDR3 region has the DNA TGTGCCACCAGCAGGTCCAGGGTTGGCGGCACTGAAGCTTTCTTT.

The rearrangement joins TRBV7-9 to TRBJ2-2; D ambiguous. V lost 2 bases to trimming and J lost 4 bases, with 11 bases between them. The germline V gene encodes CDR1 SEHNR and CDR2 FQNEAQ (reference sequence). The CDR3 totals 15 residues. The CDR3 reads CASSLISTATGELFF. The CDR3 region has the DNA TGTGCCAGCAGCTTAATATCGACCGCCACCGGGGAGCTGTTTTTT.

This clone was detected only a few times. This chain uses TRBV7-2 with TRBJ1-1; no firm D call. There are 14 residues in the CDR3. Trimming removed 3 bases from V and 5 bases from J, with 13 bases in between. CDR1 is SGHTA, CDR2 FQGNSA, per germline. The CDR3 region has the DNA TGTGCCAGCAGCTTCTTGGAGAGGGTTACTGAAGCTTTCTTT. Its protein product is CASSFLERVTEAFF.

The gene calls are TRBV5-1 and TRBJ1-3; D ambiguous. Trimming took 0 bases from V and 0 from J, leaving 10 bases between them. The germline V gene has CDR1 SGHRS and CDR2 YFSETQ. The CDR3 contains 16 residues. CDR3 in DNA: TGCGCCAGCAGCTTGGCGCGGCAGCACTCTGGAAACACCATATATTTT. It encodes CASSLARQHSGNTIYF.

The chain carries TRBV9 and TRBJ2-7; D perhaps matches TRBD2 (6 bases). Trimming shortened V by 5 bases and J by 3 bases, and 15 bases separated the two germline ends. Germline-derived CDR1 and CDR2 are SGDLS and YYNGEE. The CDR3 has 14 amino acids. For the CDR3, the DNA is TGTGCCAGCAGGGCGGGGTTACCCCTCTACGAGCAGTACTTC. This translates into CASRAGLPLYEQYF.

In its sample, this clone was seen a few times. The J gene is TRBJ2-7, the V gene TRBV7-9; tentatively, D is TRBD1 (6 bases). This CDR3 comprises 11 residues. CDR1 and CDR2 from the germline V gene are SEHNR and FQNEAQ (reference sequence). The V gene lost 5 bases and the J gene lost 7 bases, with 9 bases spanning the gap. In DNA form, the CDR3 reads TGTGCCAGCAGCCCCGGACAGGAGCAGTACTTC. This gives the protein CASSPGQEQYF.

The chain is built from TRBV7-9 and TRBJ1-3; TRBD1 is a possible D gene (6 bases). The CDR3 loop spans 17 amino acids. Trimming pared 5 bases from V and 2 bases from J, leaving 19 bases between. Germline V lookup: CDR1 SEHNR, CDR2 FQNEAQ (reference sequence). The CDR3: CASSLYGRGAAGNTIYF. DNA for the CDR3: TGTGCCAGCAGCCTATACGGCCGGGGGGCCGCTGGAAACACCATATATTTT.